The source of this T cell receptor beta chain is a study of blood T cell repertoires in COVID-19. Study at large: Collection of acute and convalescent COVID-19 samples took place in the United States, Italy and Spain. Nucleic acid was either cDNA or gDNA, and it came from T cells, B-cell-depleted T cells, or PBMCs.

As originally analysed: Counts of nucleated cells, estimated from reference gene primer amplification, were obtained. Only in-frame clones appear in the TCRdb table, and some are missing; sequencing was by immunoSEQ multiplex PCR. V, J and clone size are those of that table, while D and trimming were read from the DNA. The sample holds 150,000 to 180,000 clones, around 83% seen once. Germline values: CDR1 LNHDA, CDR2 SQIVND (reference sequence). The CDR3 contains 16 residues. The ends were cut back, 4 bases at V and 1 base at J, with 14 bases in the middle. This clone has only a few counts. V is TRBV19 and J is TRBJ1-5; possibly TRBD1 for D (6 bases). The specimen was peripheral blood. The sequence came from a woman in her fifties or sixties with acute or convalescent COVID-19. For the CDR3, the DNA is TGTGCCAGTAGTAGCGGGGGCGCTTTCAGCAATCAGCCCCAGCATTTT. Translation: CASSSGGAFSNQPQHF.